The clone carrying this TCR beta chain was found many times. No antigen is known for it. MiXCR was run by TCRdb on the RT-PCR reads, yielding one entry per CDR3 protein. The table includes around 250,000 distinct CDR3 sequences, 9.5% to 15% detected once. These data come from a study of response to subunit inactivated influenza vaccine. Study-level findings and limits: That few new T cells are recruited by each seasonal influenza vaccination was the authors' suggestion.

The CDR3 is made up of 14 amino acids. V lost 5 bases, J lost 0 bases, and 3 bases stayed unmatched. CDR1 MDHEN and CDR2 SYDVKM come from the germline V gene. The V and J genes are TRBV28 and TRBJ1-2, with 7 bases fitting TRBD1. This TCR was sampled from a man aged 45 to 65 who received an inactivated influenza vaccine. The sample consisted of non-naive T cells sorted from PBMCs, taken about 14 days before vaccination. The CDR3 region is CASSPTGSNYGYTF. In DNA form, the CDR3 reads TGTGCCAGCAGTCCGACAGGGTCTAACTATGGCTACACCTTC.